This T cell receptor (beta chain) appears in the sequencing data of a study of low-dose radiotherapy and immunotherapy resistance in tumors (dated by TCRdb to between 2021 and 2024). Some background on the complete study: Patients in Cohort 1 were given 0.5 Gy per fraction every 2 weeks, and the prescribed total PTV dose was 6.5 Gy. Every two weeks, patients got intravenous cyclophosphamide at 200 mg/m2, given one day ahead of each radiation and immunotherapy administration. Starting on cycle 1 day 1, patients took 300 mg of aspirin by mouth once daily for four cycles. Eight patients were included in the translational analysis: three from the first dose cohort and the first five from the second dose cohort. The trial did not randomize participants into treatment groups. For Cohort 2, the dose was 1 Gy per fraction given every two weeks, adding up to 13 Gy in total across 26 weeks. Patients were given nivolumab as a 240 mg flat dose every two weeks and ipilimumab at 1 mg/kg every six weeks, with both drugs delivered intravenously.

Sequencing was carried out with an Illumina HiSeq 2500. Superscript III and a set of TRAV- and TRBV-specific primers were used to synthesize first-strand cDNA, so that both TCRalpha and TCRbeta chains were covered. TCRs were amplified with Phusion for around 20 PCR cycles using a constant-region primer together with the adapter attached to the V primers. The MessageAmp II aRNA Amplification Kit was used to amplify the isolated mRNA, with in vitro transcription run for less than 20 hours at 37 degrees C. mRNA for TCR sequencing was isolated with the Dynabeads mRNA DIRECT Purification Kit. Indexed Illumina adapters were added in a second Phusion PCR of 25 to 30 cycles, and the PCR products were purified with AMPure XP beads. In the source study's methods: Custom Perl scripts pooled TCR sequences encoding the same protein, removed out-of-frame sequences and computed each clonotype's abundance. Any TCR sequence supported by only a single read was excluded from analysis. Among the metrics used to describe the repertoires were Shannon entropy, Gini index, clonality, richness, and the frequency of TCRs shared between repertoires. TCRdb reran the public reads through fastp at Q25 and MiXCR, keeping productive beta chains. A single entry per CDR3 protein holds the most common genes and DNA from its merged rows. The V and J calls here are based on TCRdb, not the publication. This sample holds under 95,000 distinct CDR3 sequences; less than 20% were observed only once. In total, the top ten clones hold 1.4% to 1.5% of the sample.

CDR1 and CDR2 are drawn from the germline V gene: KGHSH, LQKENI. V gives up 7 bases and J gives up 3 bases, and the segment between their germline ends measures 10 bases. There are 13 amino acids in the CDR3, from cysteine to phenylalanine inclusive. CDR3 DNA is the only sequence kept; it has 39 bases, read in frame from the first base. This clonotype was seen ten or more times. Its antigen is unknown. No much larger clone is present one base from it, and per-base qualities are unavailable. The time point label corresponds to: after trial treatment. The treatment or condition label, read with the paper, signifies: LDRT plus nivolumab, ipilimumab, low-dose cyclophosphamide and aspirin (RACIN trial). The donors came from RACIN, which was a single-arm phase I dose-escalation trial that paired nivolumab and ipilimumab with aspirin, low-dose cyclophosphamide and low-dose radiotherapy. Patients were eligible if they had advanced solid tumors that were TIL-negative.

The chain employs TRBV18 and TRBJ2-1; TRBD2 is a weak D gene call, 5 bases matching. The sample consisted of PBMCs, taken after low-dose radiotherapy plus immunotherapy. This TCR was recovered from a male donor with prostate cancer. The CDR3 in this case is CASLGEIYNEQFF. The nucleotide sequence reads as follows: TGTGCCAGCTTGGGAGAGATCTACAATGAGCAGTTCTTC. Full variable domain (CDR3 extended with the reference TRBV18 and TRBJ2-1 proteins): NAGVMQNPRHLVRRRGQEARLRCSPMKGHSHVYWYRQLPEEGLKFMVYLQKENIIDESGMPKERFSAEFPKEGPSILRIQQVVRGDSAAYFCASLGEIYNEQFFGPGTRLTVL.